Below, 15 T cell receptor beta chains from the same sample are listed, as sequenced in a study of cytomegalovirus exposure and HLA in healthy donors. Use of 60 Vbeta and 13 Jbeta primers characterized the PCR. Using immunoSEQ multiplex PCR, the repertoire was profiled, and TCRdb retains in-frame clones only, with some absent. There are about 250,000 clones in the sample; roughly 70% occur only once, and approximately 2.5% lies in the top ten. Source material: PBMCs. The receptors come from a female donor in good health and CMV-seronegative.

This chain links TRBV7-2 with TRBJ2-5; 9 bases line up with TRBD1. With the DNA end fitting TRBJ2-7 better, the J assignment may be wrong. This CDR3 is 15 amino acids long. Per the germline V gene, CDR1 is SGHTA and CDR2 is FQGNSA. The CDR3 loop reads CASSPRDRVSYEQYF. DNA for the CDR3: TGTGCCAGCAGCCCTAGGGACAGGGTTTCCTACGAGCAGTACTTC.

In its sample, this clone was seen a few times. The chain employs TRBV11-1 and TRBJ2-7; 7 nucleotides match TRBD1. Germline trimming cut 2 bases from V and 5 bases from J; bases unmatched to any gene: 3. This CDR3 contains 13 residues. CDR1 and CDR2 from the germline V gene are SGHAT and FQDESV (reference sequence). CDR3 nucleotide sequence: TGTGCCAGCAGCTTACAGGGGGTCGACGAGCAGTACTTC. It codes for CASSLQGVDEQYF.

The chain uses TRBV28 and TRBJ2-7; 7 bases match TRBD2. Trimming cost V 3 bases and J 4 bases; bases outside gene matches: 9. CDR1 and CDR2 from the germline V gene are MDHEN and SYDVKM. The CDR3 contains 15 residues. The CDR3 sequence: CASSFGGGVRYEQYF. CDR3 coding DNA: TGTGCCAGCAGTTTCGGGGGAGGGGTAAGGTACGAGCAGTACTTC.

The chain joins TRBV11-2 to TRBJ2-5; TRBD1 matches at 8 bases. The CDR3 extends over 14 amino acids. Germline V gives CDR1 SGHAT, CDR2 FQNNGV. With 3 bases clipped from V and 2 bases from J, the junction kept 2 bases outside the gene matches. The CDR3 DNA reads TGTGCCAGCAGCTTCAGGGGGCGGCAAGAGACCCAGTACTTC. Amino acids: CASSFRGRQETQYF.

The genes are TRBV25-1 and TRBJ2-5, with 7 nucleotides matching TRBD2. The CDR3 consists of 16 residues. Trimming cost V 1 base and J 0 bases; bases outside gene matches: 5. Germline V gene data show CDR1 as MGHDK and CDR2 as SYGVNS. The CDR3 is CASSESWTRDQETQYF. The CDR3 nucleotides are TGTGCCAGCAGTGAATCCTGGACTAGGGACCAAGAGACCCAGTACTTC.

This chain links TRBV5-1 with TRBJ2-1; 8 bases match TRBD1. The CDR3 covers 15 residues. With V trimmed by 0 bases and J by 8 bases, 7 bases remained unmatched. CDR1 is SGHRS and CDR2 is YFSETQ in the germline V gene. The CDR3 DNA is TGCGCCAGCAGCTTGGATCTCGACAGGGGTCATGAGCAGTTCTTC. Its protein is CASSLDLDRGHEQFF.

This clone came up once. CDR3 amino acids: CASSSSDRGRQPQHF. In DNA form, the CDR3 reads TGTGCCAGCAGCTCTTCGGACAGGGGACGCCAGCCCCAGCATTTT. The gene calls are TRBV5-8 and TRBJ1-5, with 9 bases lining up with TRBD1. Germline assignment: CDR1 SGHTS and CDR2 YDEGEE. Trimming at V came to 3 bases and at J to 7 bases, leaving 8 bases not matched to a gene. The CDR3 runs to 15 residues.

The rearrangement joins TRBV28 to TRBJ2-7, with no clear D. The CDR3 runs to 13 residues. Germline V CDR1 and CDR2: MDHEN, SYDVKM. Deletions cut 6 bases from V and 3 bases from J, with 12 bases between. In nucleotides, the CDR3 is TGTGCCAGCAGCCTGAGGAATGACTACGAGCAGTACTTC. It translates to CASSLRNDYEQYF.

This clone showed up just a few times. The chain links TRBV11-2 to TRBJ2-7; 10 bases are a match to TRBD1. Germline V gene sequence: CDR1 SGHAT, CDR2 FQNNGV. The CDR3 is made up of 17 amino acids. V gave up 4 bases and J gave up 5 bases; unmatched junction bases: 14. The CDR3 protein is CASSSYSLGTGDHEQYF. As DNA, the CDR3 is TGTGCCAGCAGCTCCTATTCCTTGGGGACAGGGGATCACGAGCAGTACTTC.

The chain employs TRBV6-1 and TRBJ1-4; possible D gene TRBD1, 5 bases. Germline CDR1 and CDR2: MNHNS and SASEGT. This CDR3 spans 16 amino acids. The ends were cut back, 2 bases at V and 4 bases at J, with 14 bases in the middle. CDR3 nucleotide sequence: TGTGCCAGCAGTGAACTGACAGACTTGTTTAATGAAAAACTGTTTTTT. Translation gives CASSELTDLFNEKLFF.

This chain joins TRBV5-5 and TRBJ1-4; D is perhaps TRBD1 (5 bases). The CDR3 contains 15 residues. The germline V gene has CDR1 SGHKS and CDR2 YYEKEE (reference sequence). V lost 0 bases, J lost 8 bases, and 14 bases lay in between. The DNA of the CDR3 is TGTGCCAGCAGCTTGGAGGGGCAGGGAAGCGAAAAACTGTTTTTT. Its translation: CASSLEGQGSEKLFF.

The V and J genes are TRBV28 and TRBJ2-2; D not certain. The ends were cut back, 3 bases at V and 2 bases at J, with 13 bases in the middle. The germline V gene has CDR1 MDHEN and CDR2 SYDVKM. CDR3 size: 16 residues. The CDR3 protein is CASSFEIPPNTGELFF. CDR3 DNA: TGTGCCAGCAGTTTTGAGATTCCACCTAACACCGGGGAGCTGTTTTTT.

The chain recombines TRBV10-2 with TRBJ2-1; 7 positions agree with TRBD2. Germline V lookup: CDR1 WSHSY, CDR2 SAAADI. The ends lost 6 bases at V and 7 bases at J; junction bases unmatched: 3. The CDR3 totals 12 residues. The CDR3 sequence: CASRWDYNEQFF. CDR3 DNA sequence: TGCGCCAGCAGGTGGGACTATAATGAGCAGTTCTTC.

The chain links TRBV11-2 to TRBJ2-5; D is undetermined. The DNA matches TRBJ2-7 better at its end, which makes the J call doubtful. Germline V gene data show CDR1 as SGHAT and CDR2 as FQNNGV. This CDR3 has 12 residues. The CDR3 protein is CASSLDDYEQYF. The CDR3 nucleotides read TGTGCCAGCAGCTTAGATGATTACGAGCAGTACTTC.

This chain uses TRBV5-8 with TRBJ2-3; maybe TRBD2 (6 bases). The CDR3 covers 17 residues. Germline CDR1 SGHTS, CDR2 YDEGEE. The germline V and J ends were trimmed by 4 bases and 3 bases, with 21 bases remaining between them. CDR3 loop: CASSPAPDLAWTDTQYF. The CDR3, as DNA: TGTGCCAGCAGCCCAGCCCCAGACCTAGCGTGGACAGATACGCAGTATTTT.